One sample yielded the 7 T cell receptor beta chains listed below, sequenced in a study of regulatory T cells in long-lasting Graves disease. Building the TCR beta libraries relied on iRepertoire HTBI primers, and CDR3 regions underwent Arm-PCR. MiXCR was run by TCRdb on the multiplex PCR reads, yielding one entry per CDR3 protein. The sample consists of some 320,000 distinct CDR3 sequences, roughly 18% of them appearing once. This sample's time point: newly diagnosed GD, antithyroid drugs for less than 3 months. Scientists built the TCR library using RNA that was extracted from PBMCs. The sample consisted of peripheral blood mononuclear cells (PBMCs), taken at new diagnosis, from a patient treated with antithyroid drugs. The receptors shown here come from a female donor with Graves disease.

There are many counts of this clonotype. The CDR3 region has the DNA TGCAGTGCTAGTCGGGTCGGGGATTCACCCCTCCACTTT. The encoded protein is CSASRVGDSPLHF. The chain combines TRBV20-1 with TRBJ1-6; D is undetermined. In germline, CDR1 is DFQATT, CDR2 SNEGSKA (reference sequence). V lost 3 bases to trimming and J lost 8 bases, with 11 bases between them. The CDR3 runs to 13 residues.

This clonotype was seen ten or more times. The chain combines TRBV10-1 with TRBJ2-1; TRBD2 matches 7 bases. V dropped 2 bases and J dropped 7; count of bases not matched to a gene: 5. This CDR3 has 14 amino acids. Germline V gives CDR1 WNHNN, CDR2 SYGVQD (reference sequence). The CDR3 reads CASSEGLVGNEQFF. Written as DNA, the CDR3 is TGCGCCAGCAGTGAGGGACTAGTTGGGAATGAGCAGTTCTTC.

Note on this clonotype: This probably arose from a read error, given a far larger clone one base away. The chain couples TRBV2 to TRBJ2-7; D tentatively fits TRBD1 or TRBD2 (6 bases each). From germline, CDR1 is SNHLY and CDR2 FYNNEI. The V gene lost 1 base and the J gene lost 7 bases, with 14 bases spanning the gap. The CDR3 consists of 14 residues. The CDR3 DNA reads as TGTGCCAGCAGTGAAGACAAGGGGGGCGATGAGCAGTACTTC. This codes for CASSEDKGGDEQYF.

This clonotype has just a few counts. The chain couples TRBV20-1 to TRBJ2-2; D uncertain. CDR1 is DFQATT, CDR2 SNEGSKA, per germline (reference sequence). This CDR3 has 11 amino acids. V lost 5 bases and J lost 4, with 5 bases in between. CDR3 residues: CSAYITGELFF. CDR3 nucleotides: TGCAGTGCTTATATCACCGGGGAGCTGTTTTTT.

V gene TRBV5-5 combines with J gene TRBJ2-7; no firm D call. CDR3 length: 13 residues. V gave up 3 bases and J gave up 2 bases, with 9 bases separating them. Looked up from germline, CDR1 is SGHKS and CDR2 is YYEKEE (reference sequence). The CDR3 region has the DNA TGTGCCAGCAGCTCTGGCAGGCCCTACGAGCAGTACTTC. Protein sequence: CASSSGRPYEQYF.

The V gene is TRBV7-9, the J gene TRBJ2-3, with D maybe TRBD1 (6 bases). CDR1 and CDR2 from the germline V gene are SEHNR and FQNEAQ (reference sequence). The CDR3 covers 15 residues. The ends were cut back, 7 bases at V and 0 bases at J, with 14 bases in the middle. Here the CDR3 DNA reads TGTGCCAGCACCGAACAGGGTTGGAGCACAGATACGCAGTATTTT. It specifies CASTEQGWSTDTQYF.

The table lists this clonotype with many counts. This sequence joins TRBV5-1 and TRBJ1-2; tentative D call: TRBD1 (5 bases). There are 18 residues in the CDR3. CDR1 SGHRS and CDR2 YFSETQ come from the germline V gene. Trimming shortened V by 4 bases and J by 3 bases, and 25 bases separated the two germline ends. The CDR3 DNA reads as TGCGCCAGCAGCCTGGGGCGGAGGGCGCAGGCTCGTGACTATGGCTACACCTTC. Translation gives CASSLGRRAQARDYGYTF.